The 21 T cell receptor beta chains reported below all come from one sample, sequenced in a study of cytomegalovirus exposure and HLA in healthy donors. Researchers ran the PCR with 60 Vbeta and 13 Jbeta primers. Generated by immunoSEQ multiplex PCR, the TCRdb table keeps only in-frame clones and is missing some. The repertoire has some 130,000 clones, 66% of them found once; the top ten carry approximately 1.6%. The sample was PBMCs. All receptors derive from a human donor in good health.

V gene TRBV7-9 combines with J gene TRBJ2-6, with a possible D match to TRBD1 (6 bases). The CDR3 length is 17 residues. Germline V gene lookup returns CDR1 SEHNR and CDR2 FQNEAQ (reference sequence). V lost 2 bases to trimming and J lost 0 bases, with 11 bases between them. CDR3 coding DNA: TGTGCCAGCAGCTTATCTCAGGGGAACTCTGGGGCCAACGTCCTGACTTTC. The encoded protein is CASSLSQGNSGANVLTF.

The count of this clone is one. CDR3 region: CASSLAGLAGGDEQFF. For the CDR3, the DNA is TGTGCCAGCAGCTTAGCGGGACTAGCGGGAGGGGATGAGCAGTTCTTC. V and J are TRBV11-2 and TRBJ2-1; 16 bases are shared with TRBD2. The J segment lost 8 bases and the V segment lost 1 base, leaving 2 bases of the junction unmatched. The CDR3 extends over 16 amino acids. Per the germline V gene, CDR1 is SGHAT and CDR2 is FQNNGV.

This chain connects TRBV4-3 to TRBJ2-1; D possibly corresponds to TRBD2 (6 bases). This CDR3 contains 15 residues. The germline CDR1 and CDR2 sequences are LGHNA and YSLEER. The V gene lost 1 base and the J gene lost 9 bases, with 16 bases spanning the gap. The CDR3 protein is CASSQAIYTAGEQFF. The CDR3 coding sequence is TGCGCCAGCAGCCAAGCAATATACACAGCGGGTGAGCAGTTCTTC.

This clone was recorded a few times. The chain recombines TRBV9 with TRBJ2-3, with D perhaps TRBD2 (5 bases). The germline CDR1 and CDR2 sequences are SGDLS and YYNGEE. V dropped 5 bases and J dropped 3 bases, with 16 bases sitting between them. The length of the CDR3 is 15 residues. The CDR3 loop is CASSLSGRGTDTQYF. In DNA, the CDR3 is TGTGCCAGCAGTCTCAGTGGCCGAGGGACAGATACGCAGTATTTT.

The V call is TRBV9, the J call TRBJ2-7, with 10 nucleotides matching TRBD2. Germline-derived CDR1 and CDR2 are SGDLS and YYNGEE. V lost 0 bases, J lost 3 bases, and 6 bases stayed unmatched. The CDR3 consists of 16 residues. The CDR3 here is CASSVAGLAGVYEQYF. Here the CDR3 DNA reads TGTGCCAGCAGCGTAGCGGGCCTAGCGGGAGTCTACGAGCAGTACTTC.

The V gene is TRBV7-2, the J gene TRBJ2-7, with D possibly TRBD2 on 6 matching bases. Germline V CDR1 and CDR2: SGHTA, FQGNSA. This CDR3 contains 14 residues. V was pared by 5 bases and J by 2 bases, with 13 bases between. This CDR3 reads CASSPRTKPYEQYF. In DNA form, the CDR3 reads TGTGCCAGCAGCCCACGGACTAAACCCTACGAGCAGTACTTC. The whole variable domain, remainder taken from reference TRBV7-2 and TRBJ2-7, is GAGVSQSPSNKVTEKGKDVELRCDPISGHTALYWYRQSLGQGLEFLIYFQGNSAPDKSGLPSDRFSAERTGGSVSTLTIQRTQQEDSAVYLCASSPRTKPYEQYFGPGTRLTVT.

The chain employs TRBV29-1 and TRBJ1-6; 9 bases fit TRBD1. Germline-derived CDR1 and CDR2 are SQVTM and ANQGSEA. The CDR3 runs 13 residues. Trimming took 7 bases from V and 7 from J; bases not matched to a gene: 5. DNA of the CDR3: TGCAGCGGGCGGACAGGGGAGAATTCACCCCTCCACTTT. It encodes CSGRTGENSPLHF.

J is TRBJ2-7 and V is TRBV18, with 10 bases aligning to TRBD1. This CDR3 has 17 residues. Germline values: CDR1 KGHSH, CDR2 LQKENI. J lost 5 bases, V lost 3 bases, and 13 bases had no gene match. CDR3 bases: TGTGCCAGCTCACCTACCACGGGGACAGGGGCCCCTCACGAGCAGTACTTC. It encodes CASSPTTGTGAPHEQYF.

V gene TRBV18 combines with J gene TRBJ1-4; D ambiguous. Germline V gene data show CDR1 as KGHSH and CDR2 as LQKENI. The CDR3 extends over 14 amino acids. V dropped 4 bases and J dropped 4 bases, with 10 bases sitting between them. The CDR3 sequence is CASSQDIYNEKLFF. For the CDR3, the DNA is TGTGCCAGCTCACAAGATATCTATAATGAAAAACTGTTTTTT.

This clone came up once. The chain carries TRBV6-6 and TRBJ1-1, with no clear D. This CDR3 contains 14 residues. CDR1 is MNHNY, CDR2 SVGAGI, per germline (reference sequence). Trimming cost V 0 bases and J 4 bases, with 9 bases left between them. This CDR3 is CASSYSEGRTEAFF. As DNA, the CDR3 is TGTGCCAGCAGTTACTCTGAGGGTCGCACTGAAGCTTTCTTT.

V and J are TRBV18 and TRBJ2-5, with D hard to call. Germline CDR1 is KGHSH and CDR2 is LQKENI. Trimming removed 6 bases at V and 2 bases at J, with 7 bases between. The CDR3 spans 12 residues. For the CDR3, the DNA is TGTGCCAGCTCCCCGACACAAGAGACCCAGTACTTC. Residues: CASSPTQETQYF.

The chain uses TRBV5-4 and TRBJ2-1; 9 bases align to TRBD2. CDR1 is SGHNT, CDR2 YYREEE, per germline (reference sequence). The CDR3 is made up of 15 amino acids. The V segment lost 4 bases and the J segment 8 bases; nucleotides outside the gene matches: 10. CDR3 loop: CASSPTGTSFYEQFF. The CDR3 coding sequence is TGTGCCAGCAGCCCTACCGGGACTAGCTTCTATGAGCAGTTCTTC.

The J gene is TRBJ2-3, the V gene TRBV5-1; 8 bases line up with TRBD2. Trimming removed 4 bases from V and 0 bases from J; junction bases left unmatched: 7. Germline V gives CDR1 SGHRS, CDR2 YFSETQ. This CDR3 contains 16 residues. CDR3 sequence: CASSRTTSGSTDTQYF. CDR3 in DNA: TGCGCCAGCAGCCGGACAACTAGCGGTAGCACAGATACGCAGTATTTT.

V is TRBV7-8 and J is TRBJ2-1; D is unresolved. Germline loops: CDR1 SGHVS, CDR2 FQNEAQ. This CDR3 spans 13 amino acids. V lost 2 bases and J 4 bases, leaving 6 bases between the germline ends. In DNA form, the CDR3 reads TGTGCCAGCAGCTTATCACAGTACAATGAGCAGTTCTTC. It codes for CASSLSQYNEQFF.

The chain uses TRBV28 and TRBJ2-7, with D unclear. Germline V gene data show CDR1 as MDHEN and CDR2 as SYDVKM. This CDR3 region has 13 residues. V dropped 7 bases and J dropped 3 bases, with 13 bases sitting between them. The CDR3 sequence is CASKRDSRYEQYF. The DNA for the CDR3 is TGTGCCAGCAAAAGAGACTCCCGCTACGAGCAGTACTTC.

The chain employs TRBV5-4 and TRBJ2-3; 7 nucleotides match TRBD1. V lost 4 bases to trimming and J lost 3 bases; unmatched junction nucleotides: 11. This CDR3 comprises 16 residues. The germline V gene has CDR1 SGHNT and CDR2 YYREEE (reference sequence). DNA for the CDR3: TGTGCCAGCAGCCCAGTTTCGGCAGGGGGAACAGATACGCAGTATTTT. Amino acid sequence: CASSPVSAGGTDTQYF.

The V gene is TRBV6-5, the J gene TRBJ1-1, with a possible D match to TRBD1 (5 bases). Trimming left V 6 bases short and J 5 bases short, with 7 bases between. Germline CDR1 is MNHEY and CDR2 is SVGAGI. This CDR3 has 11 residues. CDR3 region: CASSGGTEAFF. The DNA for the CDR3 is TGTGCCAGCAGCGGGGGGACTGAAGCTTTCTTT.

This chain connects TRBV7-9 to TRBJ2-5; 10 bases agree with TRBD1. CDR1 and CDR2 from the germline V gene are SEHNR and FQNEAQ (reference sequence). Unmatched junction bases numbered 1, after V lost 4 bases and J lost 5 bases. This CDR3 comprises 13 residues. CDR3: CASSWGQGETQYF. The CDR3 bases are TGTGCCAGCAGCTGGGGACAGGGGGAGACCCAGTACTTC.

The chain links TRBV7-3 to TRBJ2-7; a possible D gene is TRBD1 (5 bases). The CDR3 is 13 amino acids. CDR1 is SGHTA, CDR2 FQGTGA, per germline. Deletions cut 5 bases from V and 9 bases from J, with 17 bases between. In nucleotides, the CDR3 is TGTGCCAGCAGCCCCAAGGGGTTTGATCGGCAGTACTTC. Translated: CASSPKGFDRQYF.

In DNA, the CDR3 is TGTGCCAGCAGCTTAGGCCCCAGGGGAGGGGAAAAACTGTTTTTT. It encodes CASSLGPRGGEKLFF. The chain uses TRBV13 and TRBJ1-4, with a tentative D call TRBD1 (6 bases). Germline V lookup: CDR1 PRHDT, CDR2 FYEKMQ (reference sequence). The CDR3 is 15 amino acids. V was pared by 0 bases and J by 8 bases, with 13 bases between.

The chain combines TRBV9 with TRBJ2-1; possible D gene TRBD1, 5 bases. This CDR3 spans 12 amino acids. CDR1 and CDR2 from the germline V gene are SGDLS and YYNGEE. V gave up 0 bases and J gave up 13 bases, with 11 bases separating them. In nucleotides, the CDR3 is TGTGCCAGCAGCGTAGAGGGGCGTCCACAGTTCTTC. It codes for CASSVEGRPQFF.